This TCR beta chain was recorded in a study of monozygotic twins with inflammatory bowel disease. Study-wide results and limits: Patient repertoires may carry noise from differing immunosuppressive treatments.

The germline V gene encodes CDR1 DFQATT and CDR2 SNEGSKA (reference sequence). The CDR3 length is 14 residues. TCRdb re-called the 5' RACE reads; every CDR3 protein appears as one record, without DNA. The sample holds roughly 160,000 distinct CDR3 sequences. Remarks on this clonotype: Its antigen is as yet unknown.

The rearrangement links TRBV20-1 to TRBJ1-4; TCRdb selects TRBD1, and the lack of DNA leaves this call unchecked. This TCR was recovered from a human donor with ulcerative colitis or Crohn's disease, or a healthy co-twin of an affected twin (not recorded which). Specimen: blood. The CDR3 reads CSALDRGLSEKLFF.